Listed here are 30 T cell receptor beta chains from one sample, sequenced in a study of cytomegalovirus exposure and HLA in healthy donors. Measured with immunoSEQ multiplex PCR; TCRdb has only the in-frame clones, and not every one. The repertoire holds 200,000 to 250,000 clones, with roughly 84% as singletons. The sequenced sample was PBMCs. Receptors were obtained from a woman under 30 in good health and CMV-seropositive.

The rearrangement links TRBV5-1 to TRBJ1-4, with D tentatively TRBD1 (6 bases). The length of the CDR3 is 18 residues. The ends were cut back, 2 bases at V and 0 bases at J, with 17 bases in the middle. Per the germline V gene, CDR1 is SGHRS and CDR2 is YFSETQ. In DNA form, the CDR3 reads TGCGCCAGCAGCTTACGCCGCCCGGGGGGCTCAACTAATGAAAAACTGTTTTTT. Translation: CASSLRRPGGSTNEKLFF.

The chain links TRBV5-4 to TRBJ2-7, with TRBD2 identical over 14 bases. The V segment lost 0 bases and the J segment 3 bases; nucleotides outside the gene matches: 5. CDR3 length equals 17 residues. Germline V gene lookup returns CDR1 SGHNT and CDR2 YYREEE (reference sequence). CDR3 DNA: TGTGCCAGCAGCTTGGGGACTAGCGGGAGGATTAACTACGAGCAGTACTTC. Protein sequence: CASSLGTSGRINYEQYF.

The gene calls are TRBV5-4 and TRBJ2-7, with 7 bases identical to TRBD2. The CDR3 runs 14 residues. The V and J ends lost 0 bases and 3 bases, in that order; junction bases with no gene match: 3. CDR1 is SGHNT, CDR2 YYREEE, per germline (reference sequence). CDR3 in DNA: TGTGCCAGCAGCTTGGACCCTAGCGGCTACGAGCAGTACTTC. The encoded protein is CASSLDPSGYEQYF.

The V and J genes are TRBV5-4 and TRBJ2-5, with 7 bases fitting TRBD2. The germline gives CDR1 SGHNT, CDR2 YYREEE (reference sequence). This CDR3 contains 17 residues. V gave up 4 bases and J gave up 2 bases; unmatched junction bases: 14. CDR3 loop: CASSSLFLLALQETQYF. CDR3 coding DNA: TGTGCCAGCAGCAGCCTTTTCCTACTAGCGTTGCAAGAGACCCAGTACTTC.

J is TRBJ1-2 and V is TRBV28; 8 positions match TRBD1. The CDR3 extends over 14 amino acids. Germline V gene data show CDR1 as MDHEN and CDR2 as SYDVKM. The V gene end was trimmed by 4 bases and the J gene end by 0 bases; junction bases not matched to a gene: 1. This CDR3 reads CASSSQGANYGYTF. The CDR3, as DNA: TGTGCCAGCAGTTCACAGGGGGCTAACTATGGCTACACCTTC.

Points on this clone: The germline gene is not matched at one end of the junction; a read error may be the cause. V gene TRBV10-3 combines with J gene TRBJ1-1, with TRBD1 as a possible D gene (5 bases). CDR3 length: 16 residues. CDR1 is ENHRY, CDR2 SYGVKD, per germline. CDR3 protein: CATSGSRGQGNTEAFF. The CDR3 DNA sequence: TGTGCCACCAGTGGGTCCCGCGGACAAGGGAACACTGAAGCTTTCTTT.

This clone appeared once. The rearrangement links TRBV5-5 to TRBJ2-1, with D perhaps TRBD2 (6 bases). The V gene's germline CDR1 is SGHKS and CDR2 YYEKEE (reference sequence). Trimming pared 2 bases from V and 5 bases from J, leaving 20 bases between. The CDR3 runs 17 residues. The CDR3 bases are TGTGCCAGCAGCTTTTTAGCGGTTCTAACCATTAACAATGAGCAGTTCTTC. Protein: CASSFLAVLTINNEQFF.

The V call is TRBV14, the J call TRBJ2-1; D might be TRBD2 (5 bases). The CDR3 covers 14 residues. Trimming pared 4 bases from V and 0 bases from J, leaving 7 bases between. CDR1 and CDR2 from the germline V gene are SGHDN and FVKESK. The CDR3 DNA sequence: TGTGCCAGCAGCCCGGGGAGCTCCTACAATGAGCAGTTCTTC. It yields the protein CASSPGSSYNEQFF. The full variable domain, in which reference TRBV14 and TRBJ2-1 provide the parts outside the CDR3, is EAGVTQFPSHSVIEKGQTVTLRCDPISGHDNLYWYRRVMGKEIKFLLHFVKESKQDESGMPNNRFLAERTGGTYSTLKVQPAELEDSGVYFCASSPGSSYNEQFFGPGTRLTVL.

The chain recombines TRBV2 with TRBJ2-5; D is possibly TRBD1 (7 bases). V lost 6 bases and J lost 4, with 15 bases in between. The CDR3 is 14 residues long. CDR1 and CDR2 (germline): SNHLY, FYNNEI. This chain's CDR3 is CASRKEGAVETQYF. The CDR3 region has the DNA TGTGCCAGCAGGAAGGAGGGGGCTGTAGAGACCCAGTACTTC. Together with reference TRBV2 and TRBJ2-5, the CDR3 gives the full variable domain: EPEVTQTPSHQVTQMGQEVILRCVPISNHLYFYWYRQILGQKVEFLVSFYNNEISEKSEIFDDQFSVERPDGSNFTLKIRSTKLEDSAMYFCASRKEGAVETQYFGPGTRLLVL.

The V call is TRBV14, the J call TRBJ2-1; 9 bases are shared with TRBD2. The germline V gene encodes CDR1 SGHDN and CDR2 FVKESK. Losses at the gene ends were 3 bases for V and 6 bases for J; bases not matched to a gene: 12. This CDR3 comprises 17 residues. The CDR3 spells CASSQNLAGPSINEQFF. DNA for the CDR3: TGTGCCAGCAGCCAGAACCTAGCGGGACCTTCTATCAATGAGCAGTTCTTC.

CDR3 bases: TGTGCCAGCAGTTCCCACAGGGCTCAAAGCTCCTACGAGCAGTACTTC. It encodes CASSSHRAQSSYEQYF. J is TRBJ2-7 and V is TRBV27, with TRBD1 as a possible D gene (6 bases). V gave up 4 bases and J gave up 0 bases, with 16 bases separating them. The germline V gene encodes CDR1 MNHEY and CDR2 SMNVEV (reference sequence). This CDR3 has 16 residues.

In its sample, this clone was seen a few times. V gene TRBV19 combines with J gene TRBJ1-1; TRBD1 agrees at 9 bases. The CDR3 extends over 13 amino acids. Germline lookup yields CDR1 LNHDA and CDR2 SQIVND (reference sequence). V lost 5 bases to trimming and J lost 4 bases; unmatched junction nucleotides: 2. CDR3 residues: CASSATGGTEAFF. The CDR3 bases are TGTGCCAGTAGTGCGACAGGGGGCACTGAAGCTTTCTTT.

In its sample, this clone was seen many times. The chain is built from TRBV7-9 and TRBJ2-2, with a tentative D call TRBD2 (5 bases). The germline gives CDR1 SEHNR, CDR2 FQNEAQ (reference sequence). V shed 5 bases and J shed 0 bases, with 19 bases lying between them. This CDR3 region has 18 residues. CDR3 nucleotides: TGTGCCAGCAGCCCACTAAGGTCACGGGATCCGAACACCGGGGAGCTGTTTTTT. It specifies CASSPLRSRDPNTGELFF.

V gene TRBV9 combines with J gene TRBJ1-2; TRBD1 matches at 12 bases. V lost 0 bases to trimming and J lost 4 bases; unmatched junction nucleotides: 4. The CDR3 contains 16 residues. Germline-derived CDR1 and CDR2 are SGDLS and YYNGEE. The CDR3, as DNA: TGTGCCAGCAGCGTAGGGGGGACAGGGGGCGTCTATGGCTACACCTTC. It codes for CASSVGGTGGVYGYTF.

This clone was counted only a few times. This chain joins TRBV7-3 and TRBJ2-1; 9 bases are shared with TRBD2. CDR1 SGHTA and CDR2 FQGTGA come from the germline V gene. Germline trimming cut 1 base from V and 7 bases from J; bases unmatched to any gene: 5. The CDR3 spans 15 residues. The CDR3 is CASSLMGTSSNEQFF. CDR3 in DNA: TGTGCCAGCAGCTTAATGGGGACTAGCTCGAATGAGCAGTTCTTC.

This chain uses TRBV29-1 with TRBJ2-7, with 11 positions matching TRBD1. V shed 4 bases, J shed 5 bases, and the junction held 7 bases outside the gene matches. The CDR3 consists of 14 residues. The germline gives CDR1 SQVTM, CDR2 ANQGSEA. The CDR3 protein is CSVVGQGAFNEQYF. The DNA for the CDR3 is TGCAGCGTTGTTGGACAGGGGGCTTTCAACGAGCAGTACTTC.

In its sample, this clone was seen a few times. The V gene is TRBV2, the J gene TRBJ1-2, with no clear D. Germline lookup yields CDR1 SNHLY and CDR2 FYNNEI. The CDR3 is 13 residues long. V was clipped by 5 bases and J by 3 bases, with 10 bases between them. Here the CDR3 reads CASSPSRDYGYTF. CDR3 DNA sequence: TGTGCCAGCAGTCCTAGTCGGGACTATGGCTACACCTTC.

J is TRBJ1-1 and V is TRBV6-5, with D perhaps matching TRBD1 (6 bases). The CDR3 contains 15 residues. The germline gives CDR1 MNHEY, CDR2 SVGAGI. The V end lost 3 bases, the J end lost 6 bases, and 17 bases lay between the germline ends. CDR3 in DNA: TGTGCCAGCAGTTATGATCCACAGGGATCGGCTGAAGCTTTCTTT. It encodes CASSYDPQGSAEAFF.

In this sample, this clone turned up many times. This chain links TRBV28 with TRBJ2-5; 10 bases match TRBD2. Trimming took 3 bases from V and 5 from J; bases not matched to a gene: 3. The CDR3 runs 14 residues. Germline V CDR1 and CDR2: MDHEN, SYDVKM. The CDR3 is CASSLATSGETQYF. CDR3 nucleotides: TGTGCCAGCAGTTTGGCGACTAGCGGGGAGACCCAGTACTTC.

The chain combines TRBV28 with TRBJ1-4, with TRBD1 matching over 8 bases. This CDR3 contains 14 residues. The V gene's germline CDR1 is MDHEN and CDR2 SYDVKM. The junction had 5 bases not matched to a gene; V was cut back by 6 bases and J by 5 bases. CDR3 sequence (DNA): TGTGCCAGCAGCACAGGGGGGTCCAATGAAAAACTGTTTTTT. This encodes CASSTGGSNEKLFF.

The rearrangement uses TRBV6-1 and TRBJ2-5; TRBD2 might be the D (6 bases). V shed 7 bases and J shed 5 bases, with 17 bases lying between them. This CDR3 is 14 amino acids long. CDR1 MNHNS and CDR2 SASEGT come from the germline V gene. The CDR3 nucleotides read TGTGCCAGCACTGTGGGGGGATACGTTGAGACCCAGTACTTC. It translates to CASTVGGYVETQYF.

This clone has only one observation. V gene TRBV9 combines with J gene TRBJ1-5; D call uncertain. Germline CDR1 is SGDLS and CDR2 is YYNGEE. V lost 4 bases to trimming and J lost 2 bases, with 7 bases between them. CDR3 size: 13 residues. The CDR3 sequence: CASSPRGNQPQHF. CDR3 in DNA: TGTGCCAGCAGCCCCCGGGGCAATCAGCCCCAGCATTTT.

The chain joins TRBV28 to TRBJ1-3; 7 bases fit TRBD1. Germline lookup yields CDR1 MDHEN and CDR2 SYDVKM. The J segment lost 5 bases and the V segment lost 5 bases, leaving 6 bases of the junction unmatched. The CDR3 covers 14 residues. The CDR3 protein is CASSLGGARNTIYF. As DNA, the CDR3 is TGTGCCAGCAGTCTAGGGGGCGCAAGAAACACCATATATTTT.

This sequence joins TRBV25-1 and TRBJ1-1; TRBD1 might be the D (5 bases). Trimming removed 2 bases from V and 6 bases from J, with 19 bases in between. The CDR3 totals 16 residues. Germline V gene lookup returns CDR1 MGHDK and CDR2 SYGVNS. CDR3 amino acids: CASSETLGGSGAEAFF. The CDR3 DNA reads as TGTGCCAGCAGTGAAACCCTGGGGGGAAGTGGGGCTGAAGCTTTCTTT. The full variable domain, with the rest looked up from reference TRBV25-1 and TRBJ1-1, is EADIYQTPRYLVIGTGKKITLECSQTMGHDKMYWYQQDPGMELHLIHYSYGVNSTEKGDLSSESTVSRIRTEHFPLTLESARPSHTSQYLCASSETLGGSGAEAFFGQGTRLTVV.

The J gene is TRBJ2-2, the V gene TRBV5-4; TRBD2 matches at 14 bases. Unmatched junction bases numbered 9, after V lost 3 bases and J lost 5 bases. CDR1 SGHNT and CDR2 YYREEE come from the germline V gene (reference sequence). The CDR3 extends over 18 amino acids. CDR3 sequence: CASSSLGLAGGWTGELFF. The CDR3, as DNA: TGTGCCAGCAGCTCCCTCGGACTAGCGGGAGGTTGGACCGGGGAGCTGTTTTTT. Drawing the rest from reference TRBV5-4 and TRBJ2-2, the complete variable domain is ETGVTQSPTHLIKTRGQQVTLRCSSQSGHNTVSWYQQALGQGPQFIFQYYREEENGRGNFPPRFSGLQFPNYSSELNVNALELDDSALYLCASSSLGLAGGWTGELFFGEGSRLTVL.

In its sample, this clone was seen once. The chain has TRBV10-3 and TRBJ2-7; 7 bases are a match to TRBD2. The germline V gene encodes CDR1 ENHRY and CDR2 SYGVKD. The CDR3 has 12 amino acids. CDR3 coding DNA: TGTGCGGGGGGGAGGGCCATTTACGAGCAGTACTTC. Translation: CAGGRAIYEQYF.

The rearrangement links TRBV4-1 to TRBJ2-3; possible D gene TRBD2, 6 bases. Germline values: CDR1 MGHRA, CDR2 YSYEKL. This CDR3 contains 13 residues. The V gene lost 4 bases and the J gene lost 5 bases, with 10 bases spanning the gap. CDR3 sequence (DNA): TGCGCCAGCAGCCCTATCGGGAGAGATACGCAGTATTTT. Protein: CASSPIGRDTQYF.

The rearrangement uses TRBV27 and TRBJ1-1; D is ambiguous. The CDR3 has 13 residues. Germline CDR1 is MNHEY and CDR2 is SMNVEV (reference sequence). Between the trimmed V and J ends, which lost 4 bases and 4 bases, there was a span of 10 bases. This CDR3 reads CASSWQAGTEAFF. The CDR3 coding sequence is TGTGCCAGCAGTTGGCAGGCCGGCACTGAAGCTTTCTTT.

V gene TRBV6-5 combines with J gene TRBJ2-1; D may be TRBD2 (6 bases). The CDR3 length is 14 residues. Germline values: CDR1 MNHEY, CDR2 SVGAGI. V dropped 8 bases and J dropped 8 bases, with 19 bases sitting between them. The CDR3 is CASSVQEGWDEQFF. CDR3 nucleotides: TGTGCCAGCTCCGTACAGGAGGGTTGGGATGAGCAGTTCTTC.

This chain uses TRBV9 with TRBJ1-1; D remains ambiguous. Germline V gene sequence: CDR1 SGDLS, CDR2 YYNGEE. The CDR3 spans 13 residues. V was trimmed by 4 bases and J by 2 bases, leaving 9 bases between them. In DNA, the CDR3 is TGTGCCAGCAGCCGGGAAGTTAACACTGAAGCTTTCTTT. It codes for CASSREVNTEAFF.